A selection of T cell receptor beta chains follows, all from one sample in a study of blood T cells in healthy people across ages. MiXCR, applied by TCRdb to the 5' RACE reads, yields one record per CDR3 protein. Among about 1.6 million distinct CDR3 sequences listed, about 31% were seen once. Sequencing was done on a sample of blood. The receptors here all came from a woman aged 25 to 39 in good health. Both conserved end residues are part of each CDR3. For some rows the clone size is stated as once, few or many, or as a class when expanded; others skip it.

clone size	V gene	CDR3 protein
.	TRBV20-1	CSAFFGLTPGYGYTF
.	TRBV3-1	CASSQSVTPNYGYTF
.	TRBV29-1	CSASTDPNTEAFF
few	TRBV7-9	CASSSMLYGGSTYGANVLTF
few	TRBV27	CASSPGTSGLNEQYF
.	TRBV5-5	CTSSLGDGTGDGYTF
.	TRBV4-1	CASSLPRGQGGLNQPQHF
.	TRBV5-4	CASSPIFTGHTGELFF
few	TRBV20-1	CSAVGGSFHEQYF
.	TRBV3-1	CASSQRQGSDYGYTF
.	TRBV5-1	CASTKSGQGSYEQYF
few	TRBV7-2	CASSIHSGYTYNEQFF
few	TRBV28	CASSRAFGLAGVTDTQYF
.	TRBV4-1	CASSQVDGVGEQYF
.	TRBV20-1	CSAITSSGSYEQYF
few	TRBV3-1	CASSQAGWQPQHF
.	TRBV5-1	CASSLGDRGVETQYF
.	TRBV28	CASSLRLAGGRHEQFF
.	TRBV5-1	CASSLGSGVTEAFF
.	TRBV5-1	CASSPGAGMTSGTCNEQFF
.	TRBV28	CASSFWQVDSPLHF
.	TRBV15	CATSRDRGQSYEQYF
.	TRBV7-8	CASSRKRERNRQFF
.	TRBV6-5	CASRQGLLGYTF
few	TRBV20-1	CSARARGSTDTQYF
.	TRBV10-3	CAISESILGNTEAFF
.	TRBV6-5	CASSGPLGRGYTF
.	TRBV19	CASRKQLTVATNEKLFF
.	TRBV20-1	CSALPVGAKGRAGGSSEQYF
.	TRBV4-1	CASSRKQVGETQYF
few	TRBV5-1	CASSSTSGGLQETQYF
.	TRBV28	CTSMGGYQETQYF
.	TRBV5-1	CASSAAGHSSYEQYF
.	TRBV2	CASVGEGDFNYGYTF
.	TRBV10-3	CAIRRGSGVETQYF
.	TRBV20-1	CSARGHVNNEQFF
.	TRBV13	CAYSGGQRSTVYEQYF
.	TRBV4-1	CASSQAGGRNTGELFF
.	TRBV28	CASTQTALYGYTF
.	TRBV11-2	CASTRPTVGEGYTF
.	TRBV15	CATSKPLAGSYEQYF
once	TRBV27	CASSLHGTSGYNEQFF
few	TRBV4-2	CASSQGTGILDEQYF
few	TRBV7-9	CASSPGQGARSYNSPLHF
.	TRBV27	CASSRDRGIDTQYF
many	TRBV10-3	CAISESASHYEQYF
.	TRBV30	CAWSGTAANYGYTF
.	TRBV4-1	CASSQVRPGQGYTEAFF
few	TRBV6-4	CASSDSGGVSSYNEQYF
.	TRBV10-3	CAIQQGIYGYTF
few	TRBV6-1	CASSESLAVYNEQFF
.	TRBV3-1	CASSSGTGPDSYGYTF